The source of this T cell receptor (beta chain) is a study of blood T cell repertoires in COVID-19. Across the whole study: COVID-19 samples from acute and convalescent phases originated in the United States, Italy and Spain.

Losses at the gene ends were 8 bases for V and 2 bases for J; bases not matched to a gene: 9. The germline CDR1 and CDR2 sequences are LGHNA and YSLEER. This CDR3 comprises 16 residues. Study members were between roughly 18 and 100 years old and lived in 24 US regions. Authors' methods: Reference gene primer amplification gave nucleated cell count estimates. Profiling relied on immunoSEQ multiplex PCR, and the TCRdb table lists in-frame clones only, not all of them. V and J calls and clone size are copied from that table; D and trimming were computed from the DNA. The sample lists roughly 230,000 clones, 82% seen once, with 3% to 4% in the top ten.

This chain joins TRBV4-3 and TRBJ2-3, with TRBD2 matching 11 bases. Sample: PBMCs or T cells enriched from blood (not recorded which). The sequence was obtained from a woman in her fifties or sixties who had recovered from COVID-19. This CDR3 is CASGDLAGGATDTQYF. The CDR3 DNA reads TGCGCCAGCGGGGATCTAGCGGGGGGTGCCACAGATACGCAGTATTTT.